This TCR beta chain was profiled in a study of cytomegalovirus exposure and HLA in healthy donors. Study as a whole: The 120 validation repertoires matched the approximately 670 first-cohort repertoires in platform, a later analysis reported. General study findings and limits: The authors listed 164 TCR beta chains as cytomegalovirus-associated. It was reportedly the case that the classifier diagnosed cytomegalovirus status with high specificity and sensitivity.

Method: immunoSEQ multiplex PCR; TCRdb's copy keeps in-frame clones and lacks some. Of 200,000 or so clones listed, 90% to 95% are singletons. Germline assignment: CDR1 GTSNPN and CDR2 SVGIG (reference sequence). The CDR3 consists of 16 residues. The V gene end was trimmed by 0 bases and the J gene end by 5 bases; junction bases not matched to a gene: 5. Concerning this clone itself: The antigen remains undetermined.

The sample consisted of PBMCs. This clonotype was obtained from a woman aged 18-29 years in good health and CMV-seronegative. J is TRBJ2-5 and V is TRBV30; 14 bases are a match to TRBD2. The CDR3 protein is CAWSVGTSGSRETQYF. CDR3 in DNA: TGTGCCTGGAGTGTAGGGACTAGCGGGAGTCGCGAGACCCAGTACTTC.